Given below is one T cell receptor (beta chain) in context. As yet, its antigen is unknown. This specimen comes from a study of T cell responses to AZD1222 COVID-19 vaccine. Findings of the study overall: Samples come after the peak T cell response, not at day 14. Clonal diversity was possibly underestimated; the donors were predominantly white British and more often female. Two AZD1222 administrations were followed by greater Spike-specific TCR breadth and depth. At baseline, seropositivity was found in only six or seven AZD1222 recipients.

Sequencing used immunoSEQ multiplex PCR; TCRdb keeps in-frame clones, though not all of them. The table records 89,000 or so clones, about 87% of them present only once. The TCR was taken from an adult in good health. The sample consisted of peripheral blood, taken on day 0 of AZD1222 vaccination.

CDR3 sequence reads: CASSQVVDPSSGANVLTF. CDR3 in DNA: TGTGCCAGCAGCCAGGTGGTAGACCCAAGCTCTGGGGCCAACGTCCTGACTTTC. The chain joins TRBV7-6 to TRBJ2-6; D not resolved. CDR3 size: 18 residues. Germline V CDR1 and CDR2: SGHVS, FNYEAQ. Trimming cost V 5 bases and J 0 bases, with 17 bases left between them.